These T cell receptor beta chains were read from a single sample in a study of control samples from healthy donors and cancer patients. Assay: immunoSEQ multiplex PCR; the TCRdb copy retains only in-frame clones and omits some. The repertoire has about 140,000 clones, just under 95% of them found once; the top ten carry around 10%. Sequencing was performed on blood. The origin of the receptors is a man aged 25-40 years in good health. CDR3s include the opening cysteine and the closing phenylalanine or tryptophan. A D gene is named only where the DNA matches it firmly. Some rows have no size entry. The others give once, few or many, or a class for an expanded clone.

>-|TRBJ2-7|-|TRBV28
TGTGCCAGCAGCAATCTTTCCTACGAGCAGTACTTC
CASSNLSYEQYF
>TRBD2|TRBJ2-2|-|TRBV28
TGTGCCAGCAGCATGGGACTAGCGGTAAACACCGGGGAGCTGTTTTTT
CASSMGLAVNTGELFF
>-|TRBJ2-2|-|TRBV5-6
TGTGCCAGCAGCTTGGCCGGGGGAATAACCGGGGAGCTGTTTTTT
CASSLAGGITGELFF
>-|TRBJ1-1|-|TRBV4-1
TGCGCCAGCAGCCAAGACAAGGGGTTGAACACTGAAGCTTTCTTT
CASSQDKGLNTEAFF
>TRBD1|TRBJ1-2|-|TRBV7-9
TGTGCCAGCAGCAGAGGGACAGGCGGCCCCTCGGGGGACTACACCTTC
CASSRGTGGPSGDYTF
>TRBD2|TRBJ2-3|-|TRBV20-1
TGCAGTGCTAGTGTTGCTAGCGGGAGACCGGATACGCAGTATTTT
CSASVASGRPDTQYF
>-|TRBJ1-4|-|TRBV5-1
TGCGCCAGCAGCTTAGACAGAACTAATGAAAAACTGTTTTTT
CASSLDRTNEKLFF
>TRBD1|TRBJ2-3|-|TRBV2
TGTGCCAGCCGAAGGACAGGGGGAACAGATACGCAGTATTTT
CASRRTGGTDTQYF
>-|TRBJ1-1|few|TRBV25-1
TGTGCCAGCAGTGAAGGAATCCGGACATCCGGTGGGACTGAAGCTTTCTTT
CASSEGIRTSGGTEAFF
>TRBD2|TRBJ2-1|-|TRBV6-4
TGTGCCAGCAGTGACTCGACTAGCGGGAGTAATGAGCAGTTCTTC
CASSDSTSGSNEQFF
>TRBD1|TRBJ2-1|-|TRBV27
TGTGCCAGCGGGGGACAGGGGCTACATAATGAGCAGTTCTTC
CASGGQGLHNEQFF
>-|TRBJ2-1|-|TRBV5-1
TGCGCCAGCAGCTTGGCGGTCGGGACGAGAGACAATGAGCAGTTCTTC
CASSLAVGTRDNEQFF
>-|TRBJ2-7|-|TRBV11-2
TGTGCCAGCAGCTCCGCCCACGAGCAGTACTTC
CASSSAHEQYF
>TRBD2|TRBJ2-5|-|TRBV18
TGTGCCAGCTCACCACCGTTACTAGCGGGAGGGCCTCCGTCCCAGTACTTC
CASSPPLLAGGPPSQYF
>-|TRBJ1-2|-|TRBV7-9
TGTGCCAGCAGCTTAGAGAAGGGAGGCTACACCTTC
CASSLEKGGYTF
>TRBD1|TRBJ2-1|-|TRBV4-3
TGCGCCAGCAGCCTCCGGGACAGGGTCAATGAGCAGTTCTTC
CASSLRDRVNEQFF
>TRBD2|TRBJ2-1|-|TRBV24-1
TGTGCCACCAGTGAGCCGGGACTAGCGGGCAATGAGCAGTTCTTC
CATSEPGLAGNEQFF